Sequencing of this TCR beta chain was carried out in a study of T cell responses to AZD1222 COVID-19 vaccine. Study observations and caveats: Close to half of all spike-specific TCRs reportedly target regions of the variants that are unmutated. Samples come after the peak T cell response, not at day 14. Clonal diversity may have been underestimated, and the donors were mostly white British, with more females than males.

TCRdb keeps only in-frame clones here, not all; method: immunoSEQ multiplex PCR. The sample has 89,000 or so clones, about nine tenths seen once; the top ten hold roughly 11%. The V end was cut by 6 bases, the J end by 7 bases, with 17 bases between. Germline values: CDR1 SGHRS, CDR2 YFSETQ. The CDR3 runs 15 residues. Remarks on this clone: Its antigen is unidentified.

The sequence came from an adult who received the AZD1222 COVID-19 vaccine. This rearrangement joins TRBV5-1 to TRBJ1-6, with no clear D. The sample consisted of peripheral blood, taken 28 days after the second AZD1222 dose. DNA of the CDR3: TGCGCCAGCACCGTTACGGACTCGAGGAATTCACCCCTCCACTTT. Translating it yields CASTVTDSRNSPLHF.